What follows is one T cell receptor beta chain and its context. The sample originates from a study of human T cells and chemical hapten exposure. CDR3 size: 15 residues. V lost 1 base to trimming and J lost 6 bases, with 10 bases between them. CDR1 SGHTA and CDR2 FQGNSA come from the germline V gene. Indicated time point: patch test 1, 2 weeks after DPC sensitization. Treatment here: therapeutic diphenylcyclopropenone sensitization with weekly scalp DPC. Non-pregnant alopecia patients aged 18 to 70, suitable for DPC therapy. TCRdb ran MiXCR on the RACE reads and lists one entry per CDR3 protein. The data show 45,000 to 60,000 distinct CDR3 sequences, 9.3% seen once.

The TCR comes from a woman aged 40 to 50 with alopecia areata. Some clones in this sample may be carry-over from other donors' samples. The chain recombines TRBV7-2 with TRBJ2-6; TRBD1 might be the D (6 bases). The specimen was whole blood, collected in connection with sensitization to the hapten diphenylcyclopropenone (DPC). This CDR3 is CASSLGGPMANVLTF. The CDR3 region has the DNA TGTGCCAGCAGCTTAGGGGGGCCAATGGCCAACGTCCTGACTTTC. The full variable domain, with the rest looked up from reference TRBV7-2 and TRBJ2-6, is GAGVSQSPSNKVTEKGKDVELRCDPISGHTALYWYRQSLGQGLEFLIYFQGNSAPDKSGLPSDRFSAERTGGSVSTLTIQRTQQEDSAVYLCASSLGGPMANVLTFGAGSRLTVL.